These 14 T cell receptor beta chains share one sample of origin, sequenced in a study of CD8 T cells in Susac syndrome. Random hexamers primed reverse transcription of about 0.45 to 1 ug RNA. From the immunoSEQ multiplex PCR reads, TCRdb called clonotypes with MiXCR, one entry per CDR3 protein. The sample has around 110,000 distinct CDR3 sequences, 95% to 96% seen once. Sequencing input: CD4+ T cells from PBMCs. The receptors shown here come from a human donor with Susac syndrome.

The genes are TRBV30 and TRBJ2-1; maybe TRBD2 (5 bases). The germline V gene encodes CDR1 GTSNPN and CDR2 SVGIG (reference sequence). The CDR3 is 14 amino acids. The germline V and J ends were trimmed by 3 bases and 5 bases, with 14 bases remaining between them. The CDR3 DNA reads TGTGCCTGGAGCCCCGGACTTCCTCACAATGAGCAGTTCTTC. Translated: CAWSPGLPHNEQFF.

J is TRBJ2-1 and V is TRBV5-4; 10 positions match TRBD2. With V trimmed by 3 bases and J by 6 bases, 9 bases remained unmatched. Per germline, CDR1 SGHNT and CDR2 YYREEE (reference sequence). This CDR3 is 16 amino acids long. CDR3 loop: CASSSLTSGVPNEQFF. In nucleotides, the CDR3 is TGTGCCAGCAGCTCCCTTACTAGCGGGGTACCCAATGAGCAGTTCTTC.

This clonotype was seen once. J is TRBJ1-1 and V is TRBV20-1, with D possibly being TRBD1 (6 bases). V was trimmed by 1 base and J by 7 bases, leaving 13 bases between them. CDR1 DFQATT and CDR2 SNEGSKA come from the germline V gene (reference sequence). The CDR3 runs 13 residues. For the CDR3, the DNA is TGCAGTGCTAGAGGGCACGGGGGCGGTGAAGCTTTCTTT. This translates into CSARGHGGGEAFF.

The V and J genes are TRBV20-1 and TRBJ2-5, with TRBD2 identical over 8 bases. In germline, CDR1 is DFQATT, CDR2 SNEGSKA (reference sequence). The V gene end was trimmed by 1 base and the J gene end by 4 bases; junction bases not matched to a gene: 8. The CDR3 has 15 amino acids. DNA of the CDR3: TGCAGTGCTAGAGGTCAGCGGGAGATTGGAGAGACCCAGTACTTC. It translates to CSARGQREIGETQYF.

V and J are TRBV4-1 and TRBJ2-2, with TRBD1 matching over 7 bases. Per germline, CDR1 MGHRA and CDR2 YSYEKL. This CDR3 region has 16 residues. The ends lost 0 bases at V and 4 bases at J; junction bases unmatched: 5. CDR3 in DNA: TGCGCCAGCAGCCAAGAAGCCGGGACAGCCACCGGGGAGCTGTTTTTT. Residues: CASSQEAGTATGELFF.

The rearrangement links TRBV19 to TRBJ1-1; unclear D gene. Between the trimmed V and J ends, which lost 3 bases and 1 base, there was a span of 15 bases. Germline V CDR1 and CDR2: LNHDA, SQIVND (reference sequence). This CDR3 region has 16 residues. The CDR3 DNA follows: TGTGCCAGTAGTATCTACGGACGGACCGCGAACACTGAAGCTTTCTTT. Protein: CASSIYGRTANTEAFF.

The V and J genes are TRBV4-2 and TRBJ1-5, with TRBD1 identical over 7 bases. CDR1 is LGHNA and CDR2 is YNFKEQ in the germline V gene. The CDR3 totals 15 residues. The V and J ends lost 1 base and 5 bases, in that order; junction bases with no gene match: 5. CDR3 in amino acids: CASSQVTGVDQPQHF. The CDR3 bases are TGTGCCAGCAGCCAAGTAACAGGGGTTGATCAGCCCCAGCATTTT.

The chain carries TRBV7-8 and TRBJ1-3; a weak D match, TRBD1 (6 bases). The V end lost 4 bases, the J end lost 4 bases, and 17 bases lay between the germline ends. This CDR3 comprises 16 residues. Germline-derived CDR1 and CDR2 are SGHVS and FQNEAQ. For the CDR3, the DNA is TGTGCCAGCAGCTCCTGGGCACAGGGCTCGGGAAACACCATATATTTT. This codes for CASSSWAQGSGNTIYF.

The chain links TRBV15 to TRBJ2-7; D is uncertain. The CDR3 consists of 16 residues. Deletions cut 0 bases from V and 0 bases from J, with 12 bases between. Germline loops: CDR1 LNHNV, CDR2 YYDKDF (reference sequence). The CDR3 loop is CATSREAGAFSYEQYF. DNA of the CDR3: TGTGCCACCAGCAGAGAGGCAGGCGCCTTCTCCTACGAGCAGTACTTC.

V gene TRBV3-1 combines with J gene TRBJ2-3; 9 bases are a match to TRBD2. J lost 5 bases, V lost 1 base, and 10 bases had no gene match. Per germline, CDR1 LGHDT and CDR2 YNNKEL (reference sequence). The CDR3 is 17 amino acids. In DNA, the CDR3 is TGTGCCAGCAGCCAAGGAGTAAGGCGGGGGGGGAGAGATACGCAGTATTTT. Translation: CASSQGVRRGGRDTQYF.

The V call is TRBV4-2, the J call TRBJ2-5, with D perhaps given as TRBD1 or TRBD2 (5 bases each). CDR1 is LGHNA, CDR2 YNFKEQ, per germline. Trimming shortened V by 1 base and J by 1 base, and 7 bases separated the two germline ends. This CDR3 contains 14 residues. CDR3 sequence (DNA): TGTGCCAGCAGCCAAGGGGACGGCCAAGAGACCCAGTACTTC. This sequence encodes CASSQGDGQETQYF.

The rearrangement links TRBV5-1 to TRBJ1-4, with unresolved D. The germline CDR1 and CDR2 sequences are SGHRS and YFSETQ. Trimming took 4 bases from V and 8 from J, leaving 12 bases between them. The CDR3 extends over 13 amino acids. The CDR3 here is CASSPSGREKLFF. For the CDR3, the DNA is TGCGCCAGCAGCCCGTCGGGGAGAGAAAAACTGTTTTTT. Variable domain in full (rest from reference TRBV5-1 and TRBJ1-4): KAGVTQTPRYLIKTRGQQVTLSCSPISGHRSVSWYQQTPGQGLQFLFEYFSETQRNKGNFPGRFSGRQFSNSRSEMNVSTLELGDSALYLCASSPSGREKLFFGSGTQLSVL.

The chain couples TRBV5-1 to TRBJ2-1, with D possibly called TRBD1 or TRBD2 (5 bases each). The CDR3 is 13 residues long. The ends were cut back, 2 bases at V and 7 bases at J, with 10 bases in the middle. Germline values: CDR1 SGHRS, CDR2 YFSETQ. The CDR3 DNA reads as TGCGCCAGCAGCTTCCCCGGGACGAATGAGCAGTTCTTC. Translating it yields CASSFPGTNEQFF.

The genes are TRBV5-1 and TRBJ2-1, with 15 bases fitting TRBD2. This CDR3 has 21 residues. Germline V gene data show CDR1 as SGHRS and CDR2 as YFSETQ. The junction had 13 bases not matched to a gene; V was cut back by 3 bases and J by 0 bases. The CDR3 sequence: CASSSGLAGGWGRPSYNEQFF. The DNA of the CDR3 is TGCGCCAGCAGCTCGGGACTAGCGGGAGGATGGGGCCGGCCCTCCTACAATGAGCAGTTCTTC.